One sample yielded the 11 T cell receptor beta chains listed below, sequenced in a study of glioma-infiltrating T cells. The iRepertoire nested amplicon-rescue multiplex PCR amplified TCR alpha and beta CDR3s from RNA. TCRdb processed the multiplex PCR reads anew with MiXCR; each CDR3 protein has one entry. The sample lists about 400,000 distinct CDR3 sequences, 41% occurring once. The sequencing sample was made of glioma tissue, nonneoplastic brain tissue, or PBMCs (not recorded which). The receptors stem from a human donor with low-grade glioma or glioblastoma, undergoing nonglioma brain surgery, or in good health (not recorded which).

In its sample, this clonotype was seen a few times. The V gene is TRBV29-1, the J gene TRBJ2-1; D is possibly TRBD2 (5 bases). CDR1 and CDR2 (germline): SQVTM, ANQGSEA. The CDR3 runs 14 residues. V dropped 5 bases and J dropped 4 bases, with 15 bases sitting between them. CDR3 residues: CSVQAEVSYNEQFF. Here the CDR3 DNA reads TGCAGCGTTCAAGCGGAAGTATCGTACAATGAGCAGTTCTTC.

Concerning this clonotype itself: A single base separates this from a much larger clone, so it may be a read error. V is TRBV28 and J is TRBJ2-1; TRBD1 matches at 8 bases. The germline V gene has CDR1 MDHEN and CDR2 SYDVKM. The length of the CDR3 is 15 residues. Losses at the gene ends were 6 bases for V and 12 bases for J; bases not matched to a gene: 16. Here the CDR3 DNA reads TGTGCCAGCAGCCCCGGAGGGGCAGGGGGCGATGGGCAGTTCTTC. It specifies CASSPGGAGGDGQFF.

J is TRBJ2-1 and V is TRBV28, with 9 bases that match TRBD2. V shed 5 bases and J 5 bases; nucleotides not matched to a gene: 4. The CDR3 loop spans 14 amino acids. From germline, CDR1 is MDHEN and CDR2 SYDVKM. The CDR3 sequence is CASSRREGNNEQFF. The CDR3, as DNA: TGTGCCAGCAGTAGGCGGGAGGGAAACAATGAGCAGTTCTTC.

This clonotype showed up just a few times. The chain recombines TRBV12-3 or TRBV12-4 with TRBJ2-7, with 8 positions matching TRBD1. The CDR3 totals 14 residues. The trim removed 3 bases at V and 2 bases at J, leaving 3 bases unmatched. This CDR3 is CASSFDRGTYEQYF. As DNA, the CDR3 is TGTGCCAGCAGTTTTGACAGGGGAACCTACGAGCAGTACTTC.

This clonotype was found a few times. The V and J genes are TRBV7-9 and TRBJ2-1, with D perhaps TRBD2 (5 bases). The CDR3 extends over 13 amino acids. V gave up 1 base and J gave up 15 bases, with 16 bases separating them. CDR1 and CDR2 from the germline V gene are SEHNR and FQNEAQ (reference sequence). The CDR3 region is CASSLGRPNGRFF. DNA for the CDR3: TGTGCCAGCAGCTTAGGGAGGCCAAACGGGCGGTTCTTC.

The chain has TRBV19 and TRBJ1-1, with a tentative D call TRBD1 (5 bases). V was shortened by 6 bases and J by 0 bases, with 14 bases between the two germline ends. From germline, CDR1 is LNHDA and CDR2 SQIVND (reference sequence). This CDR3 has 15 residues. The DNA of the CDR3 is TGTGCCAGTAGACGGCCGGGGGGGGTGAACACTGAAGCTTTCTTT. The encoded protein is CASRRPGGVNTEAFF.

This chain connects TRBV4-1 to TRBJ2-3, with D unclear. V lost 4 bases and J lost 4, with 15 bases in between. This CDR3 has 15 residues. CDR1 is MGHRA and CDR2 is YSYEKL in the germline V gene. CDR3 in amino acids: CASSPSPPGADTQYF. The CDR3 DNA reads TGCGCCAGCAGCCCATCCCCGCCGGGCGCAGATACGCAGTATTTT.

This clonotype was seen many times. The chain joins TRBV20-1 to TRBJ2-7; the D gene is possibly TRBD1 (5 bases). V gave up 0 bases and J gave up 0 bases, with 12 bases separating them. Germline values: CDR1 DFQATT, CDR2 SNEGSKA (reference sequence). The CDR3 covers 15 residues. The CDR3 here is CSARDLGAPSYEQYF. DNA for the CDR3: TGCAGTGCTAGAGATCTAGGGGCCCCCTCCTACGAGCAGTACTTC.

This clonotype was observed a handful of times. The rearrangement links TRBV20-1 to TRBJ2-1; 10 nucleotides line up with TRBD2. CDR1 is DFQATT and CDR2 is SNEGSKA in the germline V gene (reference sequence). After removal of 0 bases from V and 4 bases from J, the junction contained 6 bases not matched to a gene. This CDR3 has 16 amino acids. Here the CDR3 reads CSARDRPSGGYNEQFF. The DNA for the CDR3 is TGCAGTGCTAGAGATCGCCCTAGCGGGGGATACAATGAGCAGTTCTTC.

Remarks on this clonotype: One base away lies a much larger clone, so this may be a sequencing read error. CDR3 sequence: CATSRGLAGRSYNEKFF. CDR3 DNA sequence: TGTGCCACCAGCAGAGGACTAGCGGGACGCTCCTACAATGAGAAGTTCTTC. The rearrangement uses TRBV15 and TRBJ2-1; 11 bases map to TRBD2. Germline V lookup: CDR1 LNHNV, CDR2 YYDKDF (reference sequence). CDR3 length: 17 residues.

This clonotype was observed many times. This sequence joins TRBV6-1 and TRBJ1-1; 7 bases are a match to TRBD1. The trim removed 5 bases at V and 5 bases at J, leaving 8 bases unmatched. The germline CDR1 and CDR2 sequences are MNHNS and SASEGT. The CDR3 contains 14 residues. The CDR3 here is CASSYQRGRTEAFF. As DNA, the CDR3 is TGTGCCAGCAGTTACCAAAGGGGGCGTACTGAAGCTTTCTTT.